This T cell receptor (beta chain) was obtained from a study of blood T cell repertoires in COVID-19. Data came from immunoSEQ multiplex PCR; TCRdb stores just in-frame clones and leaves some out. The sample carries some 350,000 clones, around 90% recorded once. Germline CDR1 and CDR2: MDHEN and SYDVKM. This CDR3 has 15 amino acids. Trimming pared 5 bases from V and 0 bases from J, leaving 8 bases between. This receptor was taken from a woman aged 25 to 39 with COVID-19, enrolled during active disease. J is TRBJ2-6 and V is TRBV28; D is perhaps TRBD2 (5 bases). What was sequenced was peripheral blood. CDR3 DNA: TGTGCCAGCAGTGTCGGGATCTCTGGGGCCAACGTCCTGACTTTC. Translated: CASSVGISGANVLTF.